Here is one T cell receptor beta chain with its context. No antigen is known for it. The sample originates from a study of Tregs in tolerant kidney transplant recipients. Study-level results: Nucleotide sequences could not be compared across some patients' samples due to primer changes. Tregs expanded with activated donor B cells seemed most donor-specific.

This table comes from immunoSEQ multiplex PCR, and its TCRdb copy is limited to in-frame clones, with some not included. This sample carries about 15,000 clones, around 53% of them seen once, and the ten largest clones take under 4%. The junction had 7 bases not matched to a gene; V was cut back by 5 bases and J by 3 bases. Germline V gene sequence: CDR1 SGHTA, CDR2 FQGTGA. This CDR3 is 15 amino acids long. After approximately 6 days with irradiated graft donor PBMCs, CFSE-labeled recipient PBMCs were FACS-sorted. The input for sequencing was CD4+ T cells from blood cultured with allogeneic cells, taken before the transplant. This chain joins TRBV7-3 and TRBJ2-1; 7 bases are shared with TRBD1. This clonotype originated in a human patient who received a combined kidney and bone marrow transplant. The CDR3 is CASSPTGAGYNEQFF. CDR3 bases: TGTGCCAGCAGCCCCACAGGGGCCGGCTACAATGAGCAGTTCTTC.